This T cell receptor (beta chain) emerged from a study of cytomegalovirus exposure and HLA in healthy donors. In the study overall: Some 200 million T cells yielded approximately 110 million unique TCR beta sequences in earlier analysis. Inside one of the first data releases sat about 85 million unique TCRs taken from HLA-typed donors.

This CDR3 region has 15 residues. Germline CDR1 and CDR2: MDHEN and SYDVKM. The J segment lost 6 bases and the V segment lost 7 bases, leaving 10 bases of the junction unmatched. The PCR used 60 Vbeta and 13 Jbeta primers. TCRdb's table, derived via immunoSEQ multiplex PCR, lists solely in-frame clones and lacks some. The data hold around 67,000 clones, with around 79% observed a single time. The rearrangement links TRBV28 to TRBJ2-2; 8 nucleotides line up with TRBD1. This TCR was recovered from a woman aged 25 to 45 in good health and CMV-seropositive. The sample taken for sequencing was PBMCs. CDR3 sequence (DNA): TGTGCCAGCACGGGGAGGCAGGGGGCCTCCGGGGAGCTGTTTTTT. Its protein product is CASTGRQGASGELFF.